These T cell receptor beta chains were read from a single sample in a study of cytomegalovirus exposure and HLA in healthy donors. Method: immunoSEQ multiplex PCR; TCRdb's copy keeps in-frame clones and lacks some. The table includes more than 150,000 clones, around 80% detected once. Sample: PBMCs. Receptors were obtained from a girl under 18 in good health and CMV-seropositive. Both conserved end residues are part of each CDR3. D genes are given only for firm matches. Rows give clone size only sometimes, using once, few, many, or a class for an expanded clone.

v_gene	j_gene	len	d_gene	abundance	CDR3aa	CDR3nt
TRBV21-1	TRBJ1-5	15	NA	NA	CASSNGGQVYQPQHF	TGTGCCAGCAGCAACGGGGGGCAGGTTTATCAGCCCCAGCATTTT
TRBV2	TRBJ1-2	14	TRBD1	few	CASNDRGLFYGYTF	TGTGCCAGCAACGACAGGGGGCTCTTTTATGGCTACACCTTC
TRBV6-6	TRBJ2-7	16	TRBD1	NA	CASSFTGTGGRGEQYF	TGTGCCAGCAGTTTTACCGGGACAGGGGGCCGGGGCGAGCAGTACTTC
TRBV6-1	TRBJ2-3	15	NA	NA	CASSDSVSGTDTQYF	TGTGCCAGCAGTGATAGCGTGTCGGGCACAGATACGCAGTATTTT
TRBV9	TRBJ2-3	13	TRBD2	NA	CASRGGDTDTQYF	TGTGCCAGCAGGGGGGGGGACACAGATACGCAGTATTTT
TRBV4-2	TRBJ2-1	19	TRBD2	NA	CASSQEWLAATGSYNEQFF	TGTGCCAGCAGCCAAGAATGGCTAGCGGCGACCGGGAGCTACAATGAGCAGTTCTTC
TRBV19	TRBJ1-5	16	NA	NA	CASSFFRGARNQPQHF	TGTGCCAGTAGTTTTTTCAGGGGCGCCCGCAATCAGCCCCAGCATTTT
TRBV10-1	TRBJ2-3	14	NA	NA	CASSEDRRTDTQYF	TGCGCCAGCAGTGAGGACAGACGCACAGATACGCAGTATTTT
TRBV2	TRBJ1-5	14	TRBD1	NA	CASSEARGQRPQHF	TGTGCCAGCAGTGAAGCAAGGGGGCAGAGGCCCCAGCATTTT
TRBV19	TRBJ2-7	15	TRBD1	NA	CASSFAQGITYEQYF	TGTGCCAGTAGTTTTGCACAGGGGATCACCTACGAGCAGTACTTC
TRBV6-1	TRBJ1-1	14	NA	NA	CASSLFQGGTEAFF	TGTGCCAGCAGTCTTTTTCAAGGAGGGACTGAAGCTTTCTTT
TRBV10-3	TRBJ2-7	15	TRBD2	NA	CAISEGSGTTYEQYF	TGTGCCATCAGTGAAGGTAGCGGGACCACCTACGAGCAGTACTTC
TRBV18	TRBJ1-1	14	TRBD1	few	CASSPLVGQGEAFF	TGTGCCAGCTCACCTTTGGTGGGACAGGGGGAAGCTTTCTTT
TRBV18	TRBJ1-2	15	TRBD1	NA	CASSPTGGPNYGYTF	TGTGCCAGCTCACCGACAGGGGGTCCTAACTATGGCTACACCTTC
TRBV6-6	TRBJ1-1	15	NA	NA	CASRITAFMNTEAFF	TGTGCCAGCAGAATAACAGCATTCATGAACACTGAAGCTTTCTTT
TRBV2	TRBJ1-2	12	NA	NA	CASSADIYGYTF	TGTGCCAGCAGTGCTGACATCTATGGCTACACCTTC
TRBV7-9	TRBJ1-3	17	TRBD1	NA	CASSLARTGGPGNTIYF	TGTGCCAGCAGCTTAGCGAGGACAGGGGGCCCCGGAAACACCATATATTTT
TRBV5-1	TRBJ2-7	11	TRBD1	NA	CASNRGDEQYF	TGCGCCAGCAACAGGGGGGACGAGCAGTACTTC
TRBV10-3	TRBJ1-5	14	NA	few	CAISTGISNQPQHF	TGTGCCATCAGTACAGGGATATCAAACCAGCCCCAGCATTTT
TRBV19	TRBJ2-1	13	TRBD1	few	CASSRTGSNEQFF	TGTGCCAGTTCTCGGACAGGGTCCAATGAGCAGTTCTTC
TRBV11-2	TRBJ2-7	16	TRBD2	once	CASSWGGLAGVREQYF	TGTGCCAGCAGCTGGGGGGGACTAGCGGGAGTACGGGAGCAGTACTTC
TRBV18	TRBJ2-3	16	NA	NA	CASYHSWGAGTDTQYF	TGTGCCAGCTACCACTCTTGGGGCGCGGGCACAGATACGCAGTATTTT
TRBV30	TRBJ2-7	13	NA	NA	CAWSVPGRVEQYF	TGTGCCTGGAGTGTACCGGGCAGGGTCGAGCAGTACTTC
TRBV4-1	TRBJ2-3	15	TRBD2	NA	CASSQVAGDMDTQYF	TGCGCCAGCAGCCAAGTAGCGGGAGACATGGATACGCAGTATTTT
TRBV29-1	TRBJ2-3	17	NA	NA	CSAARGRAVSSPDTQYF	TGCAGCGCTGCTAGGGGGAGGGCCGTGTCATCTCCAGATACGCAGTATTTT
TRBV6-6	TRBJ2-3	15	NA	NA	CASSRTRGATDTQYF	TGTGCCAGCAGTCGGACAAGGGGCGCAACAGATACGCAGTATTTT
TRBV7-9	TRBJ2-2	14	NA	NA	CASSLEYARGELFF	TGTGCCAGCAGCTTAGAATATGCTAGGGGGGAGCTGTTTTTT
TRBV19	TRBJ2-5	15	TRBD2	NA	CASSTHSGREETQYF	TGTGCCAGTAGTACCCATAGCGGGAGGGAAGAGACCCAGTACTTC
TRBV6-1	TRBJ1-2	15	NA	once	CASSEWQGANYGYTF	TGTGCCAGCAGTGAATGGCAGGGCGCTAACTATGGCTACACCTTC
TRBV10-3	TRBJ2-7	13	NA	NA	CAISEREPYEQYF	TGTGCCATCAGTGAAAGAGAACCCTACGAGCAGTACTTC
TRBV2	TRBJ2-3	14	NA	NA	CASSEGSAGDTQYF	TGTGCCAGCAGTGAAGGGTCCGCCGGAGATACGCAGTATTTT
TRBV15	TRBJ2-5	13	NA	NA	CATSRGQGGTQYF	TGTGCCACCAGCAGAGGGCAGGGGGGGACCCAGTACTTC
TRBV4-2	TRBJ2-2	17	TRBD2	few	CASSQDPAGGQGGELFF	TGTGCCAGCAGCCAAGATCCAGCGGGAGGGCAAGGCGGGGAGCTGTTTTTT
TRBV20-1	TRBJ2-7	11	NA	NA	CSASSEYEQYF	TGCAGTGCTAGTTCCGAGTACGAGCAGTACTTC
TRBV5-6	TRBJ2-3	18	TRBD2	NA	CASSLGFGGRSGTDTQYF	TGTGCCAGCAGCTTGGGCTTTGGCGGGAGGTCTGGCACAGATACGCAGTATTTT
TRBV29-1	TRBJ1-1	15	TRBD1	NA	CSCETGGAANTEAFF	TGCAGCTGCGAGACAGGGGGCGCGGCGAACACTGAAGCTTTCTTT
TRBV18	TRBJ1-1	14	NA	NA	CASSPQGPPVEAFF	TGTGCCAGCTCACCACAGGGGCCCCCGGTGGAAGCTTTCTTT
TRBV30	TRBJ2-2	16	TRBD2	NA	CAWSVLAGGFTGELFF	TGTGCCTGGAGTGTATTAGCGGGAGGGTTCACCGGGGAGCTGTTTTTT
TRBV4-2	TRBJ2-3	17	TRBD2	NA	CASSHPTSGGDTDTQYF	TGTGCCAGCAGCCATCCGACTAGCGGAGGGGACACAGATACGCAGTATTTT
TRBV10-2	TRBJ2-1	20	TRBD2	few	CASSGPPRTSGVATYNEQFF	TGCGCCAGCAGTGGGCCCCCGCGGACTAGCGGCGTTGCGACCTACAATGAGCAGTTCTTC
TRBV2	TRBJ2-5	15	TRBD2	NA	CASRPRTSGRETQYF	TGTGCCAGCAGACCTAGGACTAGCGGGAGAGAGACCCAGTACTTC
TRBV5-6	TRBJ2-1	14	TRBD1	NA	CASSSTGGYNEQFF	TGTGCCAGCAGCTCGACAGGGGGATACAATGAGCAGTTCTTC
TRBV7-2	TRBJ2-5	13	TRBD1	NA	CASSQGTGGTQYF	TGTGCCAGCAGCCAAGGGACAGGAGGGACCCAGTACTTC
TRBV5-5	TRBJ2-7	11	NA	NA	CASLSGYEQYF	TGTGCCAGCCTGTCCGGGTACGAGCAGTACTTC
TRBV5-1	TRBJ2-3	15	NA	NA	CASSFSGSDTDTQYF	TGCGCCAGCAGCTTTTCCGGGTCTGACACAGATACGCAGTATTTT
TRBV11-1	TRBJ1-1	18	NA	NA	CASSYNWGLDVPNTEAFF	TGTGCCAGCAGCTACAACTGGGGACTCGACGTCCCGAACACTGAAGCTTTCTTT
TRBV5-1	TRBJ2-3	12	NA	NA	CASSLAVDTQYF	TGCGCCAGCAGCTTGGCAGTAGATACGCAGTATTTT
TRBV7-3	TRBJ2-3	14	NA	NA	CASSSRVGTDTQYF	TGTGCCAGCAGCAGCAGGGTAGGGACAGATACGCAGTATTTT
TRBV25-1	TRBJ2-7	15	TRBD2	NA	CASSAKREDSYEQYF	TGTGCCAGCAGCGCAAAACGGGAGGACTCCTACGAGCAGTACTTC
TRBV5-1	TRBJ1-1	15	NA	NA	CASSFAGEWSTEAFF	TGCGCCAGCAGCTTCGCAGGGGAATGGAGCACTGAAGCTTTCTTT
TRBV30	TRBJ2-6	16	TRBD1	NA	CAWSGQGARGANVLTF	TGTGCCTGGAGTGGACAGGGGGCGCGTGGGGCCAACGTCCTGACTTTC
TRBV2	TRBJ2-6	18	NA	NA	CASSDALPYLSGANVLTF	TGTGCCAGCAGTGACGCCCTTCCCTACCTCTCTGGGGCCAACGTCCTGACTTTC
TRBV13	TRBJ2-7	12	NA	once	CASSLGGLEQYF	TGTGCCAGCAGCTTAGGGGGGCTCGAGCAGTACTTC
TRBV6-1	TRBJ1-1	15	TRBD1	NA	CASSGGTGRFGEAFF	TGTGCCAGCAGTGGAGGGACAGGGCGGTTTGGTGAAGCTTTCTTT
TRBV29-1	TRBJ2-7	15	TRBD1	few	CSTLSGTGGPYEQYF	TGCAGCACACTTTCCGGGACAGGGGGACCCTACGAGCAGTACTTC
TRBV30	TRBJ2-3	14	TRBD2	once	CAWMVSGRTDTQYF	TGTGCCTGGATGGTGAGCGGGAGAACAGATACGCAGTATTTT
TRBV9	TRBJ1-5	17	NA	NA	CASSVELVKPSNQPQHF	TGTGCCAGCAGCGTAGAGCTGGTCAAACCTAGCAATCAGCCCCAGCATTTT
TRBV7-2	TRBJ2-1	15	TRBD1	NA	CASRLTGAAVNEQFF	TGTGCCAGCAGACTAACAGGGGCTGCTGTCAATGAGCAGTTCTTC
TRBV19	TRBJ2-3	23	TRBD1	NA	CASSIGVTGALIAPGPHPDTQYF	TGTGCCAGTAGTATCGGGGTGACAGGGGCTCTTATCGCACCGGGACCACACCCAGATACGCAGTATTTT